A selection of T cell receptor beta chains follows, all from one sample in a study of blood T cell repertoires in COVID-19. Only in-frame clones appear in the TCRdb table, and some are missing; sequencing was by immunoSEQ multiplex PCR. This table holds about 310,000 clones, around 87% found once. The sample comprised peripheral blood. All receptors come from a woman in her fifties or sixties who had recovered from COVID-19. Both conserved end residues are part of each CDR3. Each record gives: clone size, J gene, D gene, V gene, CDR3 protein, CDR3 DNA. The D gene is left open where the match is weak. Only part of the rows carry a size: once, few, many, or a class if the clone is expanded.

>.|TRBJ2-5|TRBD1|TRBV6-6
CASSYPRQGRTQYF
TGTGCCAGCAGTTACCCGAGACAGGGGAGGACCCAGTACTTC
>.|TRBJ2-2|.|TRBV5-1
CASSLSSGDTGELFF
TGCGCCAGCAGCTTGTCATCAGGGGATACCGGGGAGCTGTTTTTT
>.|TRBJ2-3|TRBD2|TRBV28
CASSLRGAGGATDTQYF
TGTGCCAGCAGTTTACGGGGAGCGGGAGGCGCGACAGATACGCAGTATTTT
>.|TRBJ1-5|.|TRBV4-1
CASSPSTGRQPQHF
TGCGCCAGCAGCCCATCCACAGGAAGGCAGCCCCAGCATTTT
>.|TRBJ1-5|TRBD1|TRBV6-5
CASSRTTGGNQPQHF
TGTGCCAGCAGTCGAACGACAGGGGGCAATCAGCCCCAGCATTTT
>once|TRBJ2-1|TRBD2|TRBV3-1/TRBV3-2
CASSPGKLAGLNEQFF
TGTGCCAGCAGCCCTGGAAAACTAGCGGGATTAAATGAGCAGTTCTTC
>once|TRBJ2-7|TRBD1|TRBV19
CASSRGQGVYEQYF
TGTGCCAGTAGCCGCGGGCAGGGGGTGTACGAGCAGTACTTC
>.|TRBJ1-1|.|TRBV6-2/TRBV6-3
CASSFQGDTEAFF
TGTGCCAGCAGTTTCCAGGGCGACACTGAAGCTTTCTTT
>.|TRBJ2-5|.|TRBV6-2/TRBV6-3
CASSGDRLQETQYF
TGTGCCAGCAGCGGTGACAGGCTCCAAGAGACCCAGTACTTC
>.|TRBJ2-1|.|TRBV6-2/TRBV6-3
CASSQHRDTTNEQFF
TGTGCCAGCAGTCAGCACCGAGACACGACCAATGAGCAGTTCTTC
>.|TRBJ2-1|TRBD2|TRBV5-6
CASSIRTSGGRGEQFF
TGTGCCAGCAGCATAAGGACTAGCGGGGGTCGTGGTGAGCAGTTCTTC
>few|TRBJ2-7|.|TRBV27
CASSLMPRSGYEQYF
TGTGCCAGCAGTTTGATGCCCCGATCAGGCTACGAGCAGTACTTC
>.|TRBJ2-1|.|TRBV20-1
CSASTGRVNNEQFF
TGCAGTGCTAGTACTGGCAGGGTTAACAATGAGCAGTTCTTC
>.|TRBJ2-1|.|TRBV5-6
CASSYILGRAYNEQFF
TGTGCCAGCAGCTATATCCTGGGGCGAGCCTACAATGAGCAGTTCTTC
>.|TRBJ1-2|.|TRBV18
CASSPRQNDGYTF
TGTGCCAGCTCACCACGTCAGAACGATGGCTACACCTTC
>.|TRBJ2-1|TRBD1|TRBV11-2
CASSLTSRGLNEQFF
TGTGCCAGCAGCTTAACATCCAGGGGGCTAAATGAGCAGTTCTTC
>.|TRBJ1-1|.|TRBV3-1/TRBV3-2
CASSQGGVPEAFF
TGTGCCAGCAGCCAAGGCGGGGTCCCTGAAGCTTTCTTT
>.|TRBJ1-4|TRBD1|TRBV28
CASSLSGGLREKLFF
TGTGCCAGCAGTTTATCAGGGGGTTTACGAGAAAAACTGTTTTTT
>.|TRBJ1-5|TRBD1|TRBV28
CASSPPGTGREHQPQHF
TGTGCCAGCAGTCCTCCCGGGACAGGGAGGGAGCATCAGCCCCAGCATTTT
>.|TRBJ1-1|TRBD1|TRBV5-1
CASSLGQGGEAFF
TGCGCCAGCAGCTTGGGACAGGGTGGTGAAGCTTTCTTT
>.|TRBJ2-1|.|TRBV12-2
CASRLNPGQGAGNEQFF
TGTGCAAGTCGCTTAAACCCGGGACAGGGGGCAGGCAATGAGCAGTTCTTC
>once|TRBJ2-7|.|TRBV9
CASSVGRNDYEQYF
TGTGCCAGCAGCGTAGGCAGGAACGACTACGAGCAGTACTTC
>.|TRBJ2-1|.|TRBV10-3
CAISLGPGRNEQFF
TGTGCCATCAGTCTCGGTCCAGGCCGCAATGAGCAGTTCTTC
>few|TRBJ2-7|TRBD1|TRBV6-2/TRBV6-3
CASSDRARGNEQYF
TGTGCCAGCAGCGACAGGGCGAGAGGGAACGAGCAGTACTTC
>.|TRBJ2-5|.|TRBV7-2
CASSLAGQRMETQYF
TGTGCCAGCAGCTTAGCCGGACAGAGAATGGAGACCCAGTACTTC
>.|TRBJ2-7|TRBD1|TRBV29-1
CSVSDRGYEQYF
TGCAGCGTTTCGGACAGGGGCTACGAGCAGTACTTC
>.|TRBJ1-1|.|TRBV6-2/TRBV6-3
CASSYSPVRHPGAFF
TGTGCCAGCAGTTACAGTCCCGTAAGACACCCAGGGGCTTTCTTT
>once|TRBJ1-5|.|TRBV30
CAWSRGDNQPQHF
TGTGCCTGGAGTCGGGGAGACAATCAGCCCCAGCATTTT
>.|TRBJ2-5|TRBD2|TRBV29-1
CSVEIGRAETQYF
TGCAGCGTTGAAATTGGGAGGGCTGAGACCCAGTACTTC
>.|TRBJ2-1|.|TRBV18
CASSPGSRDEQFF
TGTGCCAGCTCACCCGGGAGTAGGGATGAGCAGTTCTTC
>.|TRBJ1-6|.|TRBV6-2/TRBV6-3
CASSPALSNSPLHF
TGTGCCAGCAGTCCAGCGCTAAGCAATTCACCCCTCCACTTT
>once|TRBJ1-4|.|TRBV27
CASSIVPGYSLGDEKLFF
TGTGCCAGCAGTATAGTCCCGGGGTACTCCTTAGGAGATGAAAAACTGTTTTTT
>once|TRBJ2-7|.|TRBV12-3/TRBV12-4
CASSLESYEQYF
TGTGCCAGCAGTTTAGAGAGCTACGAGCAGTACTTC
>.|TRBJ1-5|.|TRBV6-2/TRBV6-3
CASSYPGFAGAFQPQHF
TGTGCCAGCAGTTACCCCGGGTTTGCAGGGGCTTTCCAGCCCCAGCATTTT
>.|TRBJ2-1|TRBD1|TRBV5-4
CASSHNRDRYNEQFF
TGTGCCAGCAGCCACAACAGGGACAGATACAATGAGCAGTTCTTC
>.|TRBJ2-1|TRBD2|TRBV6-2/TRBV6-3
CASRSSGRDLGEQFF
TGTGCCAGCCGTTCGAGCGGGAGGGACCTTGGTGAGCAGTTCTTC
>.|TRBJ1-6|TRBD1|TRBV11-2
CASTLPGQYSPLHF
TGTGCCAGCACCCTACCGGGACAGTATTCACCCCTCCACTTT
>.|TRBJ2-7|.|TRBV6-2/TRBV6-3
CASSLSGPTYEQYF
TGTGCCAGCAGCCTTAGCGGTCCCACCTACGAGCAGTACTTC
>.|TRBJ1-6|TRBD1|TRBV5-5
CASSLTGGRGNSPLHF
TGTGCCAGCAGCTTAACAGGGGGCAGAGGCAATTCACCCCTCCACTTT
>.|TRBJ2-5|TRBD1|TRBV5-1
CASSLAGQGGETQYF
TGCGCCAGCAGCTTGGCGGGACAGGGGGGAGAGACCCAGTACTTC
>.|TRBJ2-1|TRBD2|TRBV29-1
CSVEGGLAGAREQFF
TGCAGCGTTGAAGGGGGACTAGCGGGAGCAAGAGAGCAGTTCTTC
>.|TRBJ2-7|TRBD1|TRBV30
CAWSGTGYEQYF
TGTGCCTGGAGCGGGACAGGGTACGAGCAGTACTTC
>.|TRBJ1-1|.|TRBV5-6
CASSSIARTEAFF
TGTGCCAGCAGCTCCATAGCGAGGACTGAAGCTTTCTTT
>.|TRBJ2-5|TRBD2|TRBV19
CASRVSGGHGTQYF
TGTGCCAGTAGGGTCTCGGGGGGGCACGGGACCCAGTACTTC
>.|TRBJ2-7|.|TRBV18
CASSPNLTPEQYF
TGTGCCAGCTCACCAAACCTTACTCCCGAGCAGTACTTC